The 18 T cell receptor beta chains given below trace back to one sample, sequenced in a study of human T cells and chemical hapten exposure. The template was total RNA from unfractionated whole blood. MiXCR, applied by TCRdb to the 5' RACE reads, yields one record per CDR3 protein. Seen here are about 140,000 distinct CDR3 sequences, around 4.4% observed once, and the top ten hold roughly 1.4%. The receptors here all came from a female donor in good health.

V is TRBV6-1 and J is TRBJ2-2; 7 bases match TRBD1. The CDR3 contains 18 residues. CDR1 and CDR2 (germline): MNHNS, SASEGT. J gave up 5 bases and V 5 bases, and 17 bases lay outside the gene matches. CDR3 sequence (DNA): TGTGCCAGCAGTACCAGGGACAGCCTCGTCCTTGGGACCGGGGAGCTGTTTTTT. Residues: CASSTRDSLVLGTGELFF.

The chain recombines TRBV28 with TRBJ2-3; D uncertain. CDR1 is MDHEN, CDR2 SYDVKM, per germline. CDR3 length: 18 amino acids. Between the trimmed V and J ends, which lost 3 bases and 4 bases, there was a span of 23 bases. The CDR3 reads CASSLVGIGRLDADTQYF. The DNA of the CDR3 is TGTGCCAGCAGTTTGGTGGGGATAGGACGTCTGGACGCAGATACGCAGTATTTT.

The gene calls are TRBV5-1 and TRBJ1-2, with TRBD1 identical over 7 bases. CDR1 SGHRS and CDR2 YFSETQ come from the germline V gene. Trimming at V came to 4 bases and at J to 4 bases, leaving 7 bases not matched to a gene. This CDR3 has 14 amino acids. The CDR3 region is CASSQAGTAYGYTF. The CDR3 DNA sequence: TGCGCCAGCAGCCAGGCGGGGACAGCCTATGGCTACACCTTC.

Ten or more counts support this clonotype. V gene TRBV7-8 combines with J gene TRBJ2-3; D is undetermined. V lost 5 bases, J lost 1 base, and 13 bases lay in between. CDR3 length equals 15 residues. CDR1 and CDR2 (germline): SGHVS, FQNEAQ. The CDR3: CASSPQGLGTDTQYF. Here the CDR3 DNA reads TGTGCCAGCAGCCCCCAAGGGCTCGGCACAGATACGCAGTATTTT.

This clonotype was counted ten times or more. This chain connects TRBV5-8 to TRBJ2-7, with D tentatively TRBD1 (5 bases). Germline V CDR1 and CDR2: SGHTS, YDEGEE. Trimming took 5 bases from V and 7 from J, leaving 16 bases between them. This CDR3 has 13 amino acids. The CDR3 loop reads CASSPYRNREQYF. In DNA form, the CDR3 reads TGTGCCAGCAGTCCGTACAGGAACCGGGAGCAGTACTTC.

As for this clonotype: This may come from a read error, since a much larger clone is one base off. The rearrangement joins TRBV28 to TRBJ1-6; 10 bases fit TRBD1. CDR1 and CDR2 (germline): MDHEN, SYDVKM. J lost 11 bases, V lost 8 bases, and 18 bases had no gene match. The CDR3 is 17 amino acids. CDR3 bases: TGTGCCAGCCTCCATTTCGCGGGACAGGGGAGTAAGGCACCCCTCCACTTT. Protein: CASLHFAGQGSKAPLHF. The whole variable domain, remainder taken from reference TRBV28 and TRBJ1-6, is DVKVTQSSRYLVKRTGEKVFLECVQDMDHENMFWYRQDPGLGLRLIYFSYDVKMKEKGDIPEGYSVSREKKERFSLILESASTNQTSMYLCASLHFAGQGSKAPLHFGNGTRLTVT.

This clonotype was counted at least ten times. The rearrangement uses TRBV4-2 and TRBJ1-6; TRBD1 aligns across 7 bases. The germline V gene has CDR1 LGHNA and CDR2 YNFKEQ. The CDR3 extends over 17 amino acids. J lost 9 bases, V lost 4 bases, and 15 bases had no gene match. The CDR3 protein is CASSPEAGTEKFSPLHF. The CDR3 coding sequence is TGTGCCAGCAGCCCCGAAGCCGGGACAGAAAAGTTTTCACCCCTCCACTTT.

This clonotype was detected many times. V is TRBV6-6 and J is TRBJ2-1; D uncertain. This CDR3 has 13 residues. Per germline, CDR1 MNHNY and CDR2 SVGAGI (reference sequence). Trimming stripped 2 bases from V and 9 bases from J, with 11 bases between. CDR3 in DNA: TGTGCCAGCAGTTACACGTATGAGCCTGAGCAGTTCTTC. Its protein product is CASSYTYEPEQFF.

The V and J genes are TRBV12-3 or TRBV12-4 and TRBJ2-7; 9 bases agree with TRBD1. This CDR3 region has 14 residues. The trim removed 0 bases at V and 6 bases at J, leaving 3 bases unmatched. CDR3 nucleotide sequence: TGTGCCAGCAGTTTAGCAGGACAGGGGAGCGAGCAGTACTTC. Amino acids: CASSLAGQGSEQYF.

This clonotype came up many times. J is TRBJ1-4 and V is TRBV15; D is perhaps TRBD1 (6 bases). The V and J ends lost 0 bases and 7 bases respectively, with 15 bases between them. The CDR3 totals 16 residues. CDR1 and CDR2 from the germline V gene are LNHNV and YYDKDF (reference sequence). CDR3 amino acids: CATSRDTGIQGEKLFF. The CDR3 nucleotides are TGTGCCACCAGCAGAGATACCGGGATACAGGGTGAAAAACTGTTTTTT.

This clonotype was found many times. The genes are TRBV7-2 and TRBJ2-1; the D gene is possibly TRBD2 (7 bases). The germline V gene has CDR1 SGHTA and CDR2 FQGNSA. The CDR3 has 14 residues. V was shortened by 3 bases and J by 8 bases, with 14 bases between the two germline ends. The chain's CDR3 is CASSFGGPLDEQFF. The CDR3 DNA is TGTGCCAGCAGCTTCGGGGGGCCCCTAGATGAGCAGTTCTTC.

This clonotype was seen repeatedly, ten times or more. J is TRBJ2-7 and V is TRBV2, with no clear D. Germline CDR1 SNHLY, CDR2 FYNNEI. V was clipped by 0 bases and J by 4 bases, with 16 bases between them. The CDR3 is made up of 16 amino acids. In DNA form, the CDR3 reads TGTGCCAGCAGTGAAGCGCTTTCCAACTGGGCGTACGAGCAGTACTTC. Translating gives CASSEALSNWAYEQYF.

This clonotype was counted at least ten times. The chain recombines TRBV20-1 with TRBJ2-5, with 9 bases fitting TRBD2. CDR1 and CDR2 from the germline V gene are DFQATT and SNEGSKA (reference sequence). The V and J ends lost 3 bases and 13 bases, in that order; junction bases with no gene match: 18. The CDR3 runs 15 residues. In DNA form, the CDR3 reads TGCAGTGCTAGTTCGAGTAGCGGGGGCGCAAGGCAGTGGTACTTC. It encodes CSASSSSGGARQWYF.

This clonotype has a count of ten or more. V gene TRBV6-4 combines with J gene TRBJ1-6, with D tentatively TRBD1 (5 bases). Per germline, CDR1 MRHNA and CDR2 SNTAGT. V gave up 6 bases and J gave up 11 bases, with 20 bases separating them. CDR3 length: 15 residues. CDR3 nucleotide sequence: TGTGCCAGCAGCCCGAGGGGCGCTTGGATTCCACCCCTCCACTTT. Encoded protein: CASSPRGAWIPPLHF.

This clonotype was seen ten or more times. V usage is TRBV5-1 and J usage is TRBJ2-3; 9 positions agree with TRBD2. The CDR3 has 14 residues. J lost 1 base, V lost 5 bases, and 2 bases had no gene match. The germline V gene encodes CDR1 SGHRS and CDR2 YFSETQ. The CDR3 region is CASRPSGGTDTQYF. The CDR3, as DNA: TGCGCCAGCAGACCTAGCGGGGGCACAGATACGCAGTATTTT.

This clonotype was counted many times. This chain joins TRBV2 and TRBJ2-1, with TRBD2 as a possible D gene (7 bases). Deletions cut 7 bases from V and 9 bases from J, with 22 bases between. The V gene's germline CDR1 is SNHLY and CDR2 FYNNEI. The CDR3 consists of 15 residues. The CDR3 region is CASMRISGGLGEQFF. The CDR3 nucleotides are TGTGCCAGCATGAGAATATCGGGGGGCCTCGGTGAGCAGTTCTTC.

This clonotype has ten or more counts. The DNA of the CDR3 is TGTGCCAGCAGTCCTTCCATTAGCAGGGGTAGGGGATATCAGCCCCAGCATTTT. This codes for CASSPSISRGRGYQPQHF. The genes are TRBV27 and TRBJ1-5; tentative D call: TRBD1 (6 bases). The CDR3 runs 18 residues. The germline V gene encodes CDR1 MNHEY and CDR2 SMNVEV (reference sequence). Trimming stripped 5 bases from V and 5 bases from J, with 25 bases between.

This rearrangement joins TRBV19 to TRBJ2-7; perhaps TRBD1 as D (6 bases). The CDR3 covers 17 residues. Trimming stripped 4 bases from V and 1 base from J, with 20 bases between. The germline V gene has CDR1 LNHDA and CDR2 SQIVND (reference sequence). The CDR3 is CASSSNARTAASYEQYF. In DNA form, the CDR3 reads TGTGCCAGTAGTAGCAATGCTAGGACAGCCGCTTCCTACGAGCAGTACTTC.